Below, 14 T cell receptor beta chains from the same sample are listed, as sequenced in a study of regulatory T cells in long-lasting Graves disease. Indicated time point: persistent/refractory GD, antithyroid drugs over 5 years with positive TRAb. From RNA extracted from PBMCs, the TCR library was made. According to the study, TCR beta libraries were built with iRepertoire HTBI primers and CDR3-region Arm-PCR. MiXCR, run by TCRdb on the multiplex PCR reads, gives a single entry per CDR3 protein. Of about 470,000 distinct CDR3 sequences in the sample, 20% to 25% were seen once. The sample consisted of peripheral blood mononuclear cells (PBMCs), taken when the disease was refractory, from a patient treated with antithyroid drugs. All receptors come from a female donor with Graves disease.

The chain has TRBV20-1 and TRBJ2-7, with a possible D match to TRBD2 (7 bases). The CDR3 is made up of 16 amino acids. Germline values: CDR1 DFQATT, CDR2 SNEGSKA (reference sequence). Trimming pared 0 bases from V and 3 bases from J, leaving 18 bases between. In nucleotides, the CDR3 is TGCAGTGCTAGAGATTTTGAACGGGGGGCTCACTACGAGCAGTACTTC. Translation: CSARDFERGAHYEQYF.

This clonotype was found many times. CDR3 residues: CASSRYTGGTNYGYTF. The DNA of the CDR3 is TGTGCCAGCAGCCGATATACAGGGGGGACTAACTATGGCTACACCTTC. The genes are TRBV11-2 and TRBJ1-2, with 8 bases identical to TRBD1. CDR1 is SGHAT and CDR2 is FQNNGV in the germline V gene. The CDR3 consists of 16 residues. V shed 5 bases and J 0 bases; nucleotides not matched to a gene: 8. Based on the CDR3 plus reference TRBV11-2 and TRBJ1-2, the full variable domain is EAGVAQSPRYKIIEKRQSVAFWCNPISGHATLYWYQQILGQGPKLLIQFQNNGVVDDSQLPKDRFSAERLKGVDSTLKIQPAKLEDSAVYLCASSRYTGGTNYGYTFGSGTRLTVV.

This chain joins TRBV24-1 and TRBJ2-7, with D perhaps matching TRBD1 or TRBD2 (6 bases each). V was shortened by 9 bases and J by 0 bases, with 11 bases between the two germline ends. CDR1 is KGHDR and CDR2 is SFDVKD in the germline V gene. CDR3 length equals 13 residues. DNA for the CDR3: TGTGCCACCGAGGGGGACTCCTCCTACGAGCAGTACTTC. Translation: CATEGDSSYEQYF.

The chain is built from TRBV19 and TRBJ1-5; D is uncertain. The V end lost 1 base, the J end lost 8 bases, and 12 bases lay between the germline ends. The germline gives CDR1 LNHDA, CDR2 SQIVND (reference sequence). CDR3 size: 14 residues. The DNA for the CDR3 is TGTGCCAGTAGTATAGCAGGCCCTTGGGAGCCCCAGCATTTT. Its protein product is CASSIAGPWEPQHF.

This clonotype has just a few counts. The gene calls are TRBV18 and TRBJ1-5, with TRBD1 identical over 7 bases. With V trimmed by 7 bases and J by 4 bases, 4 bases remained unmatched. This CDR3 has 13 amino acids. Germline CDR1 is KGHSH and CDR2 is LQKENI. CDR3 sequence (DNA): TGTGCCAGCTGCCAGGGGGTTAATCAGCCCCAGCATTTT. Protein product: CASCQGVNQPQHF.

This clonotype was observed a few times. V is TRBV28 and J is TRBJ2-2; perhaps TRBD1 as D (6 bases). Between the trimmed V and J ends, which lost 6 bases and 0 bases, there was a span of 17 bases. The CDR3 sequence is 17 residues long. From germline, CDR1 is MDHEN and CDR2 SYDVKM. The CDR3 sequence: CASSPIRPGANTGELFF. The DNA of the CDR3 is TGTGCCAGCAGCCCGATACGACCAGGGGCGAACACCGGGGAGCTGTTTTTT.

This clonotype was counted between two and nine times. The V and J genes are TRBV19 and TRBJ1-2; no clear D gene. The ends were cut back, 3 bases at V and 5 bases at J, with 10 bases in the middle. CDR3 length equals 13 residues. Germline-derived CDR1 and CDR2 are LNHDA and SQIVND (reference sequence). CDR3 coding DNA: TGTGCCAGTAGTATCAAACCCCGATATGGCTACACCTTC. Its translation is CASSIKPRYGYTF.

J is TRBJ2-7 and V is TRBV7-9, with D perhaps assigned TRBD1 or TRBD2 (6 bases each). CDR3 length: 15 residues. CDR1 is SEHNR, CDR2 FQNEAQ, per germline (reference sequence). The germline V and J ends were trimmed by 2 bases and 6 bases, with 17 bases remaining between them. The CDR3 nucleotides are TGTGCCAGCAGCTTATCCCCGGGGGCGAGCGGCGAGCAGTACTTC. This sequence encodes CASSLSPGASGEQYF.

This clonotype occurred many times. The chain links TRBV20-1 to TRBJ1-6, with D possibly matching TRBD1 (6 bases). Per the germline V gene, CDR1 is DFQATT and CDR2 is SNEGSKA (reference sequence). V lost 0 bases and J lost 7, with 13 bases in between. The CDR3 extends over 15 amino acids. The CDR3 protein is CSARDERTVNSPLHF. In DNA, the CDR3 is TGCAGTGCTAGAGATGAACGGACAGTCAATTCACCCCTCCACTTT.

The V call is TRBV24-1, the J call TRBJ2-7; maybe TRBD1 (6 bases). Trimming removed 5 bases from V and 0 bases from J, with 19 bases in between. CDR1 and CDR2 (germline): KGHDR, SFDVKD. The CDR3 contains 17 residues. Here the CDR3 reads CATSAPPLDRSSYEQYF. CDR3 nucleotides: TGTGCCACCAGTGCGCCACCTTTGGACAGAAGCTCCTACGAGCAGTACTTC.

J is TRBJ1-1 and V is TRBV30; unclear D gene. The CDR3 runs to 13 residues. Looked up from germline, CDR1 is GTSNPN and CDR2 is SVGIG (reference sequence). Trimming cost V 2 bases and J 3 bases, with 10 bases left between them. CDR3 sequence reads: CAWSQQFYTEAFF. The DNA of the CDR3 is TGTGCCTGGAGTCAACAGTTTTACACTGAAGCTTTCTTT.

J is TRBJ1-1 and V is TRBV7-9, with 7 positions matching TRBD1. The V gene's germline CDR1 is SEHNR and CDR2 FQNEAQ (reference sequence). With 5 bases clipped from V and 6 bases from J, the junction kept 9 bases outside the gene matches. This CDR3 contains 14 residues. Written as DNA, the CDR3 is TGTGCCAGCAGCCAAACCAGGGGGTCGGCTGAAGCTTTCTTT. Its translation: CASSQTRGSAEAFF.

There are many counts of this clonotype. The gene calls are TRBV6-1 and TRBJ2-7; the D gene is possibly TRBD2 (6 bases). V was pared by 10 bases and J by 3 bases, with 16 bases between. The CDR3 totals 13 residues. Germline CDR1 MNHNS, CDR2 SASEGT. The CDR3 is CATEGAGRYEQYF. CDR3 nucleotides: TGTGCCACCGAAGGAGCGGGCCGCTACGAGCAGTACTTC.

This clonotype has just a few counts. The chain uses TRBV28 and TRBJ2-3; 11 bases match TRBD1. Trimming took 4 bases from V and 2 from J; bases not matched to a gene: 8. The germline V gene encodes CDR1 MDHEN and CDR2 SYDVKM. The CDR3 spans 17 residues. CDR3 nucleotides: TGTGCCAGCAGTTCCCCCGGGACAGGGGGTTTCACAGATACGCAGTATTTT. Protein sequence: CASSSPGTGGFTDTQYF.